This record covers a single T cell receptor beta chain. The specificity of this receptor is unknown. One base away there is no much larger clone; base qualities are not given. The cohort comprised under 700 healthy bone marrow donors. At the time of sampling, every cohort member was nominally healthy, though immune exposures that went unrecorded were likely present. The donor tested CMV seronegative, placing the donor among the approximately 360 seronegative members of the cohort. Every donor gave a peripheral blood sample, and the peripheral blood mononuclear cells from that sample were used for TCR beta sequencing. Genomic DNA extraction from the blood cell samples was performed with the Qiagen DNeasy Blood Extraction Kit. Its CDR3 holds 13 amino acids, cysteine through phenylalanine. This entry keeps only the CDR3 DNA: 39 bases, framed from base 1. A distance of 15 bases separates the germline ends of V and J, which lose 5 bases and 9 bases respectively. From the germline V gene, CDR1 is SNHLY and CDR2 is FYNNEI.

The data were obtained in a study of cytomegalovirus exposure and HLA in healthy donors (dated by TCRdb to between 2016 and 2019). Turning to the overall study: An earlier analysis of several hundred of the donors reported 250 to 350 Gb of sequence data and 117 million unique TCR beta sequences from 150 million to 200 million T cells. An early release covering roughly 640 HLA-typed donors comprised approximately 290 gigabases of sequencing data and around 85 million unique TCR sequences. Of the 398 genotyped donors, approximately 80% were placed in the genetic ancestry cluster associated with self-reported Caucasian donors. The aim of the study was to test whether cataloging public T cell receptors could identify signatures of past pathogen exposure. The study profiled the T cell repertoires of 500 to 800 subjects by immunosequencing and related them to cytomegalovirus serostatus. A separate validation cohort of about 110 different subjects was used in addition to the roughly 640-subject first cohort. High-throughput TCR immunosequencing, statistical association of individual TCRs with disease status, and machine learning were combined to predict cytomegalovirus infection status. A later analysis re-examined previously published TCR beta repertoires from more than 550 donors and added high-resolution HLA genotyping to investigate patterns of TCR occurrence. Rather than using new phenotypic data, the later analysis identified candidate immune exposures from TCR beta sequences and from how often those sequences occurred across donors. An earlier analysis of 587 of the donors used high-throughput TCR beta sequencing to judge whether each TCR beta V gene segment behaved as functional or pseudogenic. Donor age, sex, ethnicity and CMV serostatus were compiled alongside the repertoire data. A later genetic analysis used genome-wide SNP genotypes for about 60% of the 666 donors, treating that subset as a discovery cohort. Every discovery cohort repertoire had been produced on one sequencing platform. HLA typing covered class I and class II loci at four-digit resolution. Typing coverage differed by locus: A, B, C, DRB1 and DQB1 were typed in about 629-640 donors, DQA1 in 522, DPA1 in over 600, and DPB1 in about 450. Four or five DR-DQ haplotypes were handled as single units for association and clustering because linkage in the cohort was strong. Among under 450 genotyped donors of the cohort, an average of about 240,000 unique TCR beta nucleotide sequences were sequenced per donor, roughly 20% of them non-productive.

The library was produced with the immunoSEQ multiplex PCR assay. The multiplex PCR relied on a mix of 60 forward primers for TCR Vbeta segments and 13 reverse primers for TCR Jbeta segments. The CDR3 region of rearranged TCR beta genes was amplified from genomic DNA by a multiplex PCR assay. On the Illumina HiSeq System, the amplified TCR beta libraries were sequenced as 87-base-pair reads. The study's processing was this. In a later analysis, tens of millions of unique TCR beta chains were counted across the approximately 640 repertoires, and roughly 11 million of these chains were shared by at least two donors. A nearest-neighbor algorithm error-corrected the raw reads and collapsed the reads into unique sequences, merging closely related sequences to remove PCR and sequencing errors. V, D and J gene segments were assigned by aligning CDR3 sequences to IMGT reference sequences. For a sequence to be retained, a match of at least six nucleotides to both a V gene segment and a J gene segment was required. A rearrangement counted as productive if the CDR3 had no stop codons and remained in frame with V and J, and every other rearrangement counted as non-productive. CDR3 was defined according to IMGT convention as the region running from the second conserved V-encoded cysteine to the conserved J-encoded phenylalanine. The earlier analysis of about 560 of the donors excluded any sequence lacking an unambiguous match to a single V gene segment. In an earlier analysis of roughly 500 of the donors, V segments were called functional above 56.7% productive rearrangements and were called segregating when the between-donor standard deviation exceeded 5%. A statistical classification framework was built to diagnose cytomegalovirus status from the catalog of TCR beta chain sequences. In a later analysis, V and J genes were assigned by comparing TCR nucleotide sequences against IMGT/GENE-DB human TR gene sequences. A later analysis assigned CDR3 sequences and most-parsimonious VDJ recombination scenarios with the TCRdist pipeline. A later analysis defined each TCR beta chain by its CDR3 amino acid sequence plus V-gene family, and excluded reads lacking a unique V-gene family. As a way to deal with suspected cross-contamination and a sequencing artifact, a later analysis dropped 500 to 700 nucleotide sequences that were highly shared and had low generation probability. In a later analysis, a clonal expansion index was calculated for each public chain from normalized within-repertoire ranks of inferred template counts. A later analysis computed generation probabilities with a VDJ recombination model fitted to out-of-frame rearrangements, and checked the results against IGoR. A later analysis scored TCR-TCR, TCR-HLA and TCR-CMV co-occurrence with hypergeometric tests, applying a repertoire-size bias correction to TCR pairs. False discovery rates were estimated in a later analysis by permuting HLA or CMV assignments 20 times. In a later analysis, co-occurring TCRs were grouped using DBSCAN, and TCRdist sequence similarity was added for clustering within HLA-allele-positive subsets. Repertoires with fewer than 30,000 or more than 120,000 public chains were left out of co-occurrence clustering, as were four to six repertoires with anomalous nucleotide sharing. The clones in this table, taken by TCRdb from immuneACCESS, are in-frame only. Not every clone is retained; where verified, under half of the shortfall comes from an unresolved V gene, and the cause of the rest is unknown. V, J and clone size reflect that table, while D and trimming were determined from the DNA. This sample gives around 140,000 clones in total; approximately 77% of them show up just once. The top ten constitute around 1.3% of the sample.

What the research found in general, with its limitations: Linkage disequilibrium might explain the correlated functional status among segregating V segments, but an unknown experimental factor could not be excluded. A cluster of highly shared sequence variants was judged likely to be a technical artifact of the sequencing pipeline. The presence/absence analyses assumed that sequencing depth was roughly uniform across donors, and that assumption may not be true. When HLA alleles, especially DR and DQ, strongly co-occurred, attributing TCR associations to individual alleles was difficult. The classifier was reported to diagnose cytomegalovirus status with high specificity and sensitivity in both the original cohort and the validation cohort. Three of the identified cytomegalovirus-associated TCR beta chains were confirmed in vitro to be specific for cytomegalovirus antigens. The 87-base-pair reads could not distinguish some IMGT-functional V segments, including TRBV6-2 and TRBV6-3, so those segments were excluded. In a later genetic analysis, a missense DCLRE1C variant was associated with V-gene and J-gene trimming of TCR beta chains, and the association was replicated in an independent cohort. A further reported finding was that TCR beta sequences accurately predicted the HLA-A and HLA-B alleles for most subjects in the first cohort. In a later analysis, the rate of TCR association differed among HLA loci, with DRB1 alleles having the most associated TCRs and HLA-C alleles having the fewest. Because some donors lacked HLA typing at each locus, the association tests relied only on the typed subset. According to a later genetic analysis, donors in an Asian-associated ancestry cluster had fewer N-insertions in productive TCRs than the approximately 650-donor mean. Most CMV-associated TCR beta chains appeared to be HLA-restricted in a later analysis, and the HLA associations seemed to be driven largely by CMV exposure. In a later analysis, HLA-associated TCR beta chains showed more clonal expansion and lower generation probabilities than non-associated chains that were equally common. Most TCR sequences were seen in very few donors, while some public TCRs were found in many individuals. About 17 rarely observed V segments, including chromosome 9 orphons, were excluded from the earlier analysis of several hundred of the donors because counts were too low. A later analysis associated 16,951 TCR beta sequences with specific HLA alleles at a false discovery rate of 0.05. Immune exposure information for the cohort was limited to CMV serostatus. The authors suggested that the approach could potentially be generalized to other disease states and immunological phenotypes. A later analysis reported that several top co-occurrence clusters appeared linked to parvovirus B19, influenza, CMV and Epstein-Barr virus. In an earlier analysis of over 550 of the donors, most TCR beta V segments were observed in productive rearrangements about 90% or about 30% of the time, broadly matching IMGT annotations. The study gave a list of under 200 TCR beta chains associated with cytomegalovirus. Only TCR beta chains were sequenced in this cohort, and the absence of alpha or paired-chain data limited detectable features.

The receptor was derived from a middle-aged woman in good health and CMV-seronegative. Sequencing was carried out using PBMCs. The sequence joins TRBV2 to TRBJ2-3, and perhaps TRBD2 as D gene, on 5 matching bases. CDR3 sequence: CASSYTRSETQYF. The nucleotide sequence is given as TGTGCCAGCAGTTACACTAGGTCTGAGACGCAGTATTTT.